These T cell receptor beta chains were read from a single sample in a study of identical twins. A single record per CDR3 protein comes from TCRdb applying MiXCR to the 5' RACE reads. The table has more than 1.5 million distinct CDR3 sequences, around 29% seen once. Sequenced sample: cord blood. These receptor sequences come from a newborn girl in good health. Each CDR3 is given with its conserved first and last residue. The order of the fields is D gene, clone size, V gene, J gene, CDR3 DNA, CDR3 protein. D genes are given only for firm matches. Clone size, where shown, is once, few, many, or a class for clones that have expanded.

D gene: .
clone size: .
V gene: TRBV3-1
J gene: TRBJ2-4
CDR3 DNA: TGTGCCAGCAGCCAAGATACGGCAAGGGACATTCAGTACTTC
CDR3 protein: CASSQDTARDIQYF

D gene: .
clone size: few
V gene: TRBV10-3
J gene: TRBJ1-1
CDR3 DNA: TGTGCCATCAGGGGTTCAAGTGAAGCTTTCTTT
CDR3 protein: CAIRGSSEAFF

D gene: .
clone size: few
V gene: TRBV25-1
J gene: TRBJ2-6
CDR3 DNA: TGTGCCAGCAGTGACCGAGACAGCTCTGGGGCCAACGTCCTGACTTTC
CDR3 protein: CASSDRDSSGANVLTF

D gene: TRBD2
clone size: .
V gene: TRBV6-5
J gene: TRBJ2-1
CDR3 DNA: TGTGCCAGCAGTTACGGGACGGGACTAGCGATTAATTCCTACAATGAGCAGTTCTTC
CDR3 protein: CASSYGTGLAINSYNEQFF

D gene: .
clone size: .
V gene: TRBV7-2
J gene: TRBJ1-5
CDR3 DNA: TGTGCCAGCAGCACCGGGCCGGGAAGGAGTGGCAATCAGCCCCAGCATTTT
CDR3 protein: CASSTGPGRSGNQPQHF

D gene: TRBD1
clone size: .
V gene: TRBV4-1
J gene: TRBJ2-7
CDR3 DNA: TGCGCCAGCAGCCGCGACAGGGTTTCCTACAATGAGCAGTACTTC
CDR3 protein: CASSRDRVSYNEQYF

D gene: .
clone size: few
V gene: TRBV7-9
J gene: TRBJ2-5
CDR3 DNA: TGTGCCAGCAGCGCTCTAGCGAGTGAGACCCAGTACTTC
CDR3 protein: CASSALASETQYF

D gene: TRBD2
clone size: .
V gene: TRBV7-8
J gene: TRBJ2-1
CDR3 DNA: TGTGCCAGCAGCTTAACTAGCGGGAGTCTCTACGAGCAGTTCTTC
CDR3 protein: CASSLTSGSLYEQFF

D gene: .
clone size: many
V gene: TRBV12-3/TRBV12-4
J gene: TRBJ1-1
CDR3 DNA: TGTGCCAGCAGTTTAAGAGGGAGGGGCACTGAAGCTTTCTTT
CDR3 protein: CASSLRGRGTEAFF

D gene: .
clone size: few
V gene: TRBV27
J gene: TRBJ2-7
CDR3 DNA: TGTGCCAGCCGAATCAAGAACGGCTACGAGCGGTACTTC
CDR3 protein: CASRIKNGYERYF

D gene: .
clone size: few
V gene: TRBV5-1
J gene: TRBJ2-1
CDR3 DNA: TGCGCCAGCAGCGAGGAACACCACAATGAGCAGTTCTTC
CDR3 protein: CASSEEHHNEQFF

D gene: TRBD2
clone size: .
V gene: TRBV5-4
J gene: TRBJ2-3
CDR3 DNA: TGTGCCAGCAGCCCCCGGTCAGCGGGGGTAGATACGCAGTATTTT
CDR3 protein: CASSPRSAGVDTQYF

D gene: .
clone size: few
V gene: TRBV20-1
J gene: TRBJ1-5
CDR3 DNA: TGCAGTGCTCCTAACCGACAGGCTCCGACCCAGCATTTT
CDR3 protein: CSAPNRQAPTQHF

D gene: .
clone size: .
V gene: TRBV6-6
J gene: TRBJ1-5
CDR3 DNA: TGTGCCAGCCGGGCAGGGGAGGATCAGCCCCAGCATTTT
CDR3 protein: CASRAGEDQPQHF

D gene: .
clone size: few
V gene: TRBV5-4
J gene: TRBJ2-3
CDR3 DNA: TGTGCCAGCAGCATTAACCCCACAGATACGCAGTATTTT
CDR3 protein: CASSINPTDTQYF

D gene: TRBD1
clone size: .
V gene: TRBV12-3/TRBV12-4
J gene: TRBJ2-7
CDR3 DNA: TGTGCCAGCAGCATCGGACAGGGCACCTACGAGCAGTACTTC
CDR3 protein: CASSIGQGTYEQYF

D gene: TRBD2
clone size: .
V gene: TRBV20-1
J gene: TRBJ2-7
CDR3 DNA: TGCAGTGCTAGGGCCGGGACTAGCGGGGCATCCTACGAGCAGTACTTC
CDR3 protein: CSARAGTSGASYEQYF

D gene: TRBD2
clone size: .
V gene: TRBV20-1
J gene: TRBJ2-7
CDR3 DNA: TGCAGTGCTAGAGATGTGGGCCGGGAGCGGGGCTCCTACGAGCAGTACTTC
CDR3 protein: CSARDVGRERGSYEQYF

D gene: .
clone size: few
V gene: TRBV12-3/TRBV12-4
J gene: TRBJ1-2
CDR3 DNA: TGTGCCAGCGGAACTCCCTATGGCTACACCTTC
CDR3 protein: CASGTPYGYTF

D gene: TRBD2
clone size: few
V gene: TRBV9
J gene: TRBJ2-5
CDR3 DNA: TGTGCCAGCAGCGTAGTTCCTAGCGGGGCCTCGGATGAGCAGTACTTC
CDR3 protein: CASSVVPSGASDEQYF

D gene: TRBD2
clone size: .
V gene: TRBV6-2/TRBV6-3
J gene: TRBJ2-4
CDR3 DNA: TGTGCCAGCAGTTACGCTAGCGGGAGCATTCAGTACTTC
CDR3 protein: CASSYASGSIQYF

D gene: .
clone size: .
V gene: TRBV10-3
J gene: TRBJ1-4
CDR3 DNA: TGTGCCATCAGTGAAAACAGGGCAACTAATGAAAAACTGTTTTTT
CDR3 protein: CAISENRATNEKLFF

D gene: .
clone size: .
V gene: TRBV5-1
J gene: TRBJ2-1
CDR3 DNA: TGCGCCAGCAGCTTTCCGCGAGATGAGCAGTTCTTC
CDR3 protein: CASSFPRDEQFF

D gene: .
clone size: .
V gene: TRBV7-8
J gene: TRBJ2-1
CDR3 DNA: TGTGCCAGCAGCTTAGGGAACTTTGAGCAGTTCTTC
CDR3 protein: CASSLGNFEQFF

D gene: TRBD2
clone size: .
V gene: TRBV20-1
J gene: TRBJ2-7
CDR3 DNA: TGCAGTGCTAGAGTAGCAGGACTAGCATACGAGCAGTACTTC
CDR3 protein: CSARVAGLAYEQYF

D gene: TRBD2
clone size: .
V gene: TRBV20-1
J gene: TRBJ2-1
CDR3 DNA: TGCAGTGCTAGCGAACCCAGCGGGGGCTCCTACAATGAGCAGTTCTTC
CDR3 protein: CSASEPSGGSYNEQFF

D gene: .
clone size: .
V gene: TRBV27
J gene: TRBJ1-3
CDR3 DNA: TGTGCCAGCAGTCACCTAGGGCGGCGATCTGGAAACACCATATATTTT
CDR3 protein: CASSHLGRRSGNTIYF

D gene: TRBD2
clone size: .
V gene: TRBV20-1
J gene: TRBJ2-1
CDR3 DNA: TGCAGTGCTAGACCACCCACTAGCGGGAGGTTCGATGAGCAGTTCTTC
CDR3 protein: CSARPPTSGRFDEQFF

D gene: TRBD2
clone size: .
V gene: TRBV20-1
J gene: TRBJ2-1
CDR3 DNA: TGCAGTGCTCACTCGGGCGGGGGGGGCTACAATGAGCAGTTCTTC
CDR3 protein: CSAHSGGGGYNEQFF

D gene: TRBD1
clone size: .
V gene: TRBV20-1
J gene: TRBJ1-4
CDR3 DNA: TGCAGTGCTAGGGACAGGGCTAATGAAAAACTGTTTTTT
CDR3 protein: CSARDRANEKLFF

D gene: .
clone size: few
V gene: TRBV7-2
J gene: TRBJ2-7
CDR3 DNA: TGTGCCAGCAGCCTGGCGCCACAGGGGACTCACGAGCAGTACTTC
CDR3 protein: CASSLAPQGTHEQYF

D gene: TRBD1
clone size: .
V gene: TRBV6-6
J gene: TRBJ1-2
CDR3 DNA: TGTGCCAGCAGAGTACAGGGGGCGCGGGGCTACACCTTC
CDR3 protein: CASRVQGARGYTF

D gene: .
clone size: few
V gene: TRBV7-6
J gene: TRBJ2-7
CDR3 DNA: TGTGCCAGCAGCTTAGGGCCCCTTCCTCTAGCGTCCCACGAGCAGTACTTC
CDR3 protein: CASSLGPLPLASHEQYF

D gene: TRBD1
clone size: .
V gene: TRBV4-1
J gene: TRBJ1-6
CDR3 DNA: TGCGCCAGCAGCCAAGGCTTGGCCGGGACAGGGAATTCACCCCTCCACTTT
CDR3 protein: CASSQGLAGTGNSPLHF

D gene: TRBD2
clone size: few
V gene: TRBV10-3
J gene: TRBJ2-7
CDR3 DNA: TGTGCCATCAGTGTAGCGGGTGCCCACGAGCAGTACTTC
CDR3 protein: CAISVAGAHEQYF

D gene: .
clone size: .
V gene: TRBV28
J gene: TRBJ2-7
CDR3 DNA: TGTGCCAGCAGTTCCCAGGGGAAGGGGACCTACGAGCAGTACTTC
CDR3 protein: CASSSQGKGTYEQYF

D gene: TRBD1
clone size: .
V gene: TRBV4-1
J gene: TRBJ2-7
CDR3 DNA: TGCGCCAGCAGCCAACCAATCCTCGGACAGGGGGCCTACGAGCAGTACTTC
CDR3 protein: CASSQPILGQGAYEQYF

D gene: .
clone size: .
V gene: TRBV28
J gene: TRBJ1-2
CDR3 DNA: TGTGCCGGCAGTTTAGGGACGGGGCGGGAGTTTGGCTACACCTTC
CDR3 protein: CAGSLGTGREFGYTF

D gene: TRBD1
clone size: .
V gene: TRBV24-1
J gene: TRBJ2-3
CDR3 DNA: TGTGCCACCAGTGATTTGCAGGGGGTCCATACGCAGTATTTT
CDR3 protein: CATSDLQGVHTQYF

D gene: TRBD1
clone size: .
V gene: TRBV20-1
J gene: TRBJ1-5
CDR3 DNA: TGCAGTGCTAGAGATCTCGGACAGGGACATCAGCCCCAGCATTTT
CDR3 protein: CSARDLGQGHQPQHF

D gene: TRBD1
clone size: .
V gene: TRBV12-3/TRBV12-4
J gene: TRBJ1-2
CDR3 DNA: TGTGCCAGCAGTTTATACAGGGGGCATGGCTATGGCTACACCTTC
CDR3 protein: CASSLYRGHGYGYTF

D gene: TRBD1
clone size: many
V gene: TRBV6-1
J gene: TRBJ2-7
CDR3 DNA: TGTGCCAGCAGCGGGACAGCAATCTCCTACGAGCAGTACTTC
CDR3 protein: CASSGTAISYEQYF

D gene: .
clone size: few
V gene: TRBV5-1
J gene: TRBJ2-1
CDR3 DNA: TGCGCCAGCAGTCCGGACGGCTCCTACGAGCAGTTCTTC
CDR3 protein: CASSPDGSYEQFF

D gene: TRBD2
clone size: few
V gene: TRBV7-9
J gene: TRBJ2-3
CDR3 DNA: TGTGCCAGCAGCTTAGGGGTTAGCGGGCTTAGCACAGATACGCAGTATTTT
CDR3 protein: CASSLGVSGLSTDTQYF

D gene: .
clone size: .
V gene: TRBV24-1
J gene: TRBJ2-1
CDR3 DNA: TGTGCCACCAGTGTTAGTTGGAGCTCCTACAATGAGCAGTTCTTC
CDR3 protein: CATSVSWSSYNEQFF

D gene: .
clone size: .
V gene: TRBV5-1
J gene: TRBJ1-2
CDR3 DNA: TGCGCCGGCAGCTTGGAGGCCGGTTGGGAGGGCTACACCTTC
CDR3 protein: CAGSLEAGWEGYTF

D gene: .
clone size: few
V gene: TRBV25-1
J gene: TRBJ1-5
CDR3 DNA: TGTGCCAGCAGTGAATCTGACAGTTCCTTTAGCAATCAGCCCCAGCATTTT
CDR3 protein: CASSESDSSFSNQPQHF

D gene: TRBD2
clone size: .
V gene: TRBV9
J gene: TRBJ2-7
CDR3 DNA: TGTGCCAGCAGCGCGGGACTAGGGAAATACGAGCAGTACTTC
CDR3 protein: CASSAGLGKYEQYF

D gene: TRBD1
clone size: few
V gene: TRBV4-1
J gene: TRBJ2-5
CDR3 DNA: TGCGCCAGCAGCCAAGTTCCCTCAGGGGGTCAAGAGACCCAGTACTTC
CDR3 protein: CASSQVPSGGQETQYF

D gene: .
clone size: .
V gene: TRBV10-3
J gene: TRBJ1-2
CDR3 DNA: TGTGCCATCACCACTCTGGGAGGAGGGGGTACGGGCTACACCTTC
CDR3 protein: CAITTLGGGGTGYTF

D gene: .
clone size: few
V gene: TRBV5-1
J gene: TRBJ1-2
CDR3 DNA: TGCGCCAGCAGCGGGCCGGCTAACTTTCGGAACTATGGCTACACCTTC
CDR3 protein: CASSGPANFRNYGYTF

D gene: .
clone size: .
V gene: TRBV13
J gene: TRBJ2-3
CDR3 DNA: TGTGCCAGCAGCCGGACAGAAACAGATACGCAGTATTTT
CDR3 protein: CASSRTETDTQYF